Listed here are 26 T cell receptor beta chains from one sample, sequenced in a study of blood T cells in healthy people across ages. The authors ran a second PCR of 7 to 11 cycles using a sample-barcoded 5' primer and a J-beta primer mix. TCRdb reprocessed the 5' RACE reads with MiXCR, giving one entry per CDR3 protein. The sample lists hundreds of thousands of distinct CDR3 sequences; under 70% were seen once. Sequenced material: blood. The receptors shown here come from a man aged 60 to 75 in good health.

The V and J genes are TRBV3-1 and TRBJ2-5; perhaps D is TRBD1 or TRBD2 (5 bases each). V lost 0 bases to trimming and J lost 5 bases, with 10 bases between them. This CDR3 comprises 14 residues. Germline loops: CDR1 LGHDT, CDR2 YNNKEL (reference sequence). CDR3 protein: CASSQDTWGETQYF. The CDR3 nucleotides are TGTGCCAGCAGCCAAGATACCTGGGGGGAGACCCAGTACTTC.

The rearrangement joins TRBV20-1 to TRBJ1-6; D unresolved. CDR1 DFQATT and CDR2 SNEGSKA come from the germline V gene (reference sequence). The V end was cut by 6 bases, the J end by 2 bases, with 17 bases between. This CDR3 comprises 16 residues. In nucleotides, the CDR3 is TGCAGTGCCCTGACCGGAGAGCCTACCTATAATTCACCCCTCCACTTT. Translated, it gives CSALTGEPTYNSPLHF.

The CDR3 bases are TGCGCCAGCACCGACCAGAGCTCCTACAATGAGCAGTTCTTC. This translates into CASTDQSSYNEQFF. The rearrangement joins TRBV5-1 to TRBJ2-1, with D unresolved. The CDR3 covers 14 residues. V was shortened by 6 bases and J by 0 bases, with 10 bases between the two germline ends. Germline CDR1 reads SGHRS; CDR2 reads YFSETQ.

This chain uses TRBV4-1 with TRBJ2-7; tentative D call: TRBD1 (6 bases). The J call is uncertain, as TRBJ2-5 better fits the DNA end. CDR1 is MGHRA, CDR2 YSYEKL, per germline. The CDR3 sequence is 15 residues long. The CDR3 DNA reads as TGCGCCAGCAGCCAAGAGGGCTCTAGGGGGGAGACCCAGTACTTC. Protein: CASSQEGSRGETQYF.

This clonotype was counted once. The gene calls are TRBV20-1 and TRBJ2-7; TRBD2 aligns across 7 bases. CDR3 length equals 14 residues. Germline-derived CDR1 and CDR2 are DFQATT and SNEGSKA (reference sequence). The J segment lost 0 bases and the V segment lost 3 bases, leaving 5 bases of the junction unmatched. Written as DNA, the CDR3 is TGCAGTGCTAGGGGGGGGGACCCCTCCTACGAGCAGTACTTC. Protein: CSARGGDPSYEQYF.

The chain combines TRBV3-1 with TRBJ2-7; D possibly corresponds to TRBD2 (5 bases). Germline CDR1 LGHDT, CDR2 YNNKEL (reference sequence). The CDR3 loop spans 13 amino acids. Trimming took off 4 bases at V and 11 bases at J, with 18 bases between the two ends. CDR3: CASSPGGYTMEYF. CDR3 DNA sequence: TGTGCCAGCAGCCCCGGCGGGTACACGATGGAGTACTTC.

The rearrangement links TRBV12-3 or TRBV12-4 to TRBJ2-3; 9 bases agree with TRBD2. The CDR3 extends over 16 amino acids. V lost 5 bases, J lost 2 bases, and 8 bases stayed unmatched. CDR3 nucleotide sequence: TGTGCCAGCAGTCCCGAGGTAGCGGGGGCCACAGATACGCAGTATTTT. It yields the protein CASSPEVAGATDTQYF.

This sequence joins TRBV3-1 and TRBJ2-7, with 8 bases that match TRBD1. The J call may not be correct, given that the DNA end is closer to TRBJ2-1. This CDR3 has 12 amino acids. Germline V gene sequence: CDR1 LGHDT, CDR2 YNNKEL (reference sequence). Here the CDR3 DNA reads TGTGCCAGCAGCCGCGGGACAGGTGAGCAGTTCTTC. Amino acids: CASSRGTGEQFF.

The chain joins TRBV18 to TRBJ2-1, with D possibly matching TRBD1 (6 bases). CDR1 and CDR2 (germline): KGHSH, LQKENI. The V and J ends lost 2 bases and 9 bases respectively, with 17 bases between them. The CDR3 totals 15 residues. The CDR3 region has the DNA TGTGCCAGCTCACCAAGGAACAGGGTAGGCGGTGAGCAGTTCTTC. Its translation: CASSPRNRVGGEQFF.

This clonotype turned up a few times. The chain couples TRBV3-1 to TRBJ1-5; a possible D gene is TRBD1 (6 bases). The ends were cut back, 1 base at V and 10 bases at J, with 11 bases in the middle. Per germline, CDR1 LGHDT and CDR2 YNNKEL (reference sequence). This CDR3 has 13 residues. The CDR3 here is CASSQAAGGPQHF. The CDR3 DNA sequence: TGTGCCAGCAGCCAAGCGGCGGGGGGCCCCCAGCATTTT.

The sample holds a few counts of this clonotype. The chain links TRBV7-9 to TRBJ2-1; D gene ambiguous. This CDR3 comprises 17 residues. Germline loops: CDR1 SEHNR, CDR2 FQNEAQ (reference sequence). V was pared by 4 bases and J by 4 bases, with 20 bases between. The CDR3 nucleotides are TGTGCCAGCAGCTCCTGGGGTAGTGGGGATCTTTACAATGAGCAGTTCTTC. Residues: CASSSWGSGDLYNEQFF.

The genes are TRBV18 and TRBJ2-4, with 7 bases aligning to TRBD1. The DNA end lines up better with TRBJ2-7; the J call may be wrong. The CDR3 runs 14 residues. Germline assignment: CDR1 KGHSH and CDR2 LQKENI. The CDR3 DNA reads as TGTGCCAGCTCAAGGGGACAGAAAACCTACGAGCAGTACTTC. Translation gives CASSRGQKTYEQYF.

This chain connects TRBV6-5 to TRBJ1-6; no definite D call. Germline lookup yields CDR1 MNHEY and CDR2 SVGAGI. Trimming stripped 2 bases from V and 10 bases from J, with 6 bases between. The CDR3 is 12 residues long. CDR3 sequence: CASSYVGSPLHF. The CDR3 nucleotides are TGTGCCAGCAGTTACGTCGGCTCACCCCTCCACTTT.

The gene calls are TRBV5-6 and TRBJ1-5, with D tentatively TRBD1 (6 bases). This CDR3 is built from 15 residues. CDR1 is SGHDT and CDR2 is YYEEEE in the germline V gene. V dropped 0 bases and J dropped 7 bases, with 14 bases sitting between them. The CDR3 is CASSLEAGVGQPQHF. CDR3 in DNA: TGTGCCAGCAGCTTGGAAGCAGGGGTAGGACAGCCCCAGCATTTT. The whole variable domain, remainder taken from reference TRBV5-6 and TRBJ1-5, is DAGVTQSPTHLIKTRGQQVTLRCSPKSGHDTVSWYQQALGQGPQFIFQYYEEEERQRGNFPDRFSGHQFPNYSSELNVNALLLGDSALYLCASSLEAGVGQPQHFGDGTRLSIL.

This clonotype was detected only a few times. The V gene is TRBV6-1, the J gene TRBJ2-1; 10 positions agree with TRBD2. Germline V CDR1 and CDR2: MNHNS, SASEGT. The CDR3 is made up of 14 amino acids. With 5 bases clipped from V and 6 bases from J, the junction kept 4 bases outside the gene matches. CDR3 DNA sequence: TGTGCCAGCAGTCGCGGACTAGCGGTCAATGAGCAGTTCTTC. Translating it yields CASSRGLAVNEQFF.

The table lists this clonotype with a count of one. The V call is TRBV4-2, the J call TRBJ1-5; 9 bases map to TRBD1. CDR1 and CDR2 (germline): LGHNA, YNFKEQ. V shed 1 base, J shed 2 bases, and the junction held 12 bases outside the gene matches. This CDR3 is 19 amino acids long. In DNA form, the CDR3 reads TGTGCCAGCAGCCAAGGTTCCCGGACAGGGGAAAGGGGCAATCAGCCCCAGCATTTT. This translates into CASSQGSRTGERGNQPQHF.

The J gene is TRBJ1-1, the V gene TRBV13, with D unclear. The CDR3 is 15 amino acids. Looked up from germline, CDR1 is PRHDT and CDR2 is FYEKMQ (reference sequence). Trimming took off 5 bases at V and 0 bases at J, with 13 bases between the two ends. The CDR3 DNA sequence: TGTGCCAGCAGCGCAAAACCCCAGATGAACACTGAAGCTTTCTTT. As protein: CASSAKPQMNTEAFF.

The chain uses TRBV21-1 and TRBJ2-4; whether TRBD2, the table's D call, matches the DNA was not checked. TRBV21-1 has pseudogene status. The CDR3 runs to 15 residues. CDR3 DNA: TGTGCCAGCAGCAAAAGACCGGGACACCCGGGACTAGCGTACTTC. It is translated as CASSKRPGHPGLAYF.

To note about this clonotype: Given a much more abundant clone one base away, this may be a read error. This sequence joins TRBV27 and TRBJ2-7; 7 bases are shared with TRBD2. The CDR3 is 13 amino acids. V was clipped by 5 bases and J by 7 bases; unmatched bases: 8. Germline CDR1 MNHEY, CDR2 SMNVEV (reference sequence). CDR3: CASSATSEDEQYF. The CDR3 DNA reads TGTGCCAGCAGTGCCACTAGCGAGGATGAGCAGTACTTC.

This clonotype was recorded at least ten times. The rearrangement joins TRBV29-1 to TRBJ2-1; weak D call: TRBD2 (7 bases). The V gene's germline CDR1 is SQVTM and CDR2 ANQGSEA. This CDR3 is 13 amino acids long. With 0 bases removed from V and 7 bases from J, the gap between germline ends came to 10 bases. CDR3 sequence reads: CSVEDGGANEQFF. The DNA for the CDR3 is TGCAGCGTTGAAGATGGGGGGGCTAATGAGCAGTTCTTC.

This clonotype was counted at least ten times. CDR3 in amino acids: CASSRESYGYTF. Here the CDR3 DNA reads TGTGCCAGCAGCCGAGAGAGCTATGGCTACACCTTC. The V and J genes are TRBV3-1 and TRBJ1-2; no reliable D call. Germline CDR1 and CDR2: LGHDT and YNNKEL (reference sequence). This CDR3 has 12 residues. V was clipped by 4 bases and J by 4 bases, with 7 bases between them. Together with reference TRBV3-1 and TRBJ1-2, the CDR3 gives the full variable domain: DTAVSQTPKYLVTQMGNDKSIKCEQNLGHDTMYWYKQDSKKFLKIMFSYNNKELIINETVPNRFSPKSPDKAHLNLHINSLELGDSAVYFCASSRESYGYTFGSGTRLTVV.

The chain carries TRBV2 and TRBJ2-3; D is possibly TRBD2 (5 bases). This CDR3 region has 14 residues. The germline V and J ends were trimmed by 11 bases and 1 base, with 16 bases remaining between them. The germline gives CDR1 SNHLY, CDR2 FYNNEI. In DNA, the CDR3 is TGTGCCTCTCGGGCGGGCTCGGGCACAGATACGCAGTATTTT. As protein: CASRAGSGTDTQYF. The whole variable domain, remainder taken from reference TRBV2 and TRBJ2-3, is EPEVTQTPSHQVTQMGQEVILRCVPISNHLYFYWYRQILGQKVEFLVSFYNNEISEKSEIFDDQFSVERPDGSNFTLKIRSTKLEDSAMYFCASRAGSGTDTQYFGPGTRLTVL.

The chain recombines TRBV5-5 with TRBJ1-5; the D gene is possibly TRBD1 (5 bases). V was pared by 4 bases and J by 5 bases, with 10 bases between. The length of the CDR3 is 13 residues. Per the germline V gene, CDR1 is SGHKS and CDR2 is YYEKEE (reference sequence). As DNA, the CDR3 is TGTGCCAGCAGCCTACAGGACGATCAGCCCCAGCATTTT. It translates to CASSLQDDQPQHF.

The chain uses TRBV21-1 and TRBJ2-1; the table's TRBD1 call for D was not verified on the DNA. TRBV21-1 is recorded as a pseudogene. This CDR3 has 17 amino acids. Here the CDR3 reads CASSKARGTGSYNEQFF. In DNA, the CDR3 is TGTGCCAGCAGCAAAGCGCGGGGGACGGGCTCCTACAATGAGCAGTTCTTC.

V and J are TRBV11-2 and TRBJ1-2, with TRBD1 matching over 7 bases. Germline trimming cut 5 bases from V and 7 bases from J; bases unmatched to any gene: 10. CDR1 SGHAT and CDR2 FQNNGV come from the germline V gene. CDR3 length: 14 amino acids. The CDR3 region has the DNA TGTGCCAGCAGCCCAGACAGGGCGCCGGGTGGCTACACCTTC. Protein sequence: CASSPDRAPGGYTF. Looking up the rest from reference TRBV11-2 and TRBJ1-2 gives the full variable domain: EAGVAQSPRYKIIEKRQSVAFWCNPISGHATLYWYQQILGQGPKLLIQFQNNGVVDDSQLPKDRFSAERLKGVDSTLKIQPAKLEDSAVYLCASSPDRAPGGYTFGSGTRLTVV.

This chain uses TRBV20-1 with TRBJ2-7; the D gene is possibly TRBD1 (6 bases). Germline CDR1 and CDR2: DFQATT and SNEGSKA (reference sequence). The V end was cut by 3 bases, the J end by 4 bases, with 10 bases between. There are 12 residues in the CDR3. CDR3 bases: TGCAGTGCTAGGGGGGCTAAATACGAGCAGTACTTC. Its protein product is CSARGAKYEQYF.